This TCR beta chain was captured by sequencing in a study of blood T cells in healthy people across ages (dated by TCRdb to the mid-2010s). Broadly, across the study: Template switching captured roughly one uniquely barcoded TCR beta cDNA molecule per two T cells in model experiments. To track age-related changes in TCR beta repertoire diversity, the study relied on deep sequencing normalized with unique cDNA molecular identifiers. The donors were divided into four age groups: young (average around 15 years), middle-aged (under 40), aged (about 61) and long-lived (about 84). Donors of different ages were randomly distributed across sequencing lanes to avoid experimental bias. Using the same blood draw, the study looked at two additional independent replicas of 1 million unique cDNA reads for two donors, one aged 18 to 30 and the other aged 80 or older.

This clonotype was seen a handful of times. The clone's antigen remains unknown. Base qualities are not provided; no much larger clone lies one nucleotide away. On the study overall, not on this receptor specifically: Total diversity estimates from one million sequenced T cells were considered lower bounds and underestimates. Donor CMV infection status was unknown, potentially confounding age-related changes in expanded clonotypes. Compared with the aged group, more naive CD4+ T cells, fewer expanded clones and increased TCR diversity were shown by the long-lived group, suggesting age selection. Because profiling used bulk unsorted PBMCs, naive and antigen-experienced compartments could not be compared conclusively. Observed TCR beta diversity per million T cells fell roughly linearly with age, and a significant reduction was already apparent by age roughly 40. A strong correlation was found between observed TCR beta diversity and the percentage of naive T cells measured by flow cytometry.

Deletion took 1 base off V and 6 bases off J, with a span of 9 bases between the germline ends. Its CDR3 holds 13 amino acids, cysteine through phenylalanine. Here the CDR3 DNA is all that survives: 39 bases in frame from base 1. From a lookup of the germline V gene, CDR1 and CDR2 are SGHNT and YENEEA. Systemically healthy Caucasian individuals from Russia, 39 in total and aged roughly 6 to 95 years, were included as donors. Each donor gave around 9.5 milliliters of peripheral blood, collected into EDTA-treated Vacutainer tubes. Ficoll-Paque density-gradient centrifugation was used to isolate PBMCs, with at least 6.5 million per sample. Total RNA was extracted from PBMCs with Trizol reagent, with at least 5 micrograms obtained per sample. For every donor, an aliquot of PBMCs went through flow cytometry to measure the percentages of naive CD45RAhigh/CD27high T cells. Library preparation used 5' RACE. TCRdb records Illumina HiSeq 2500 as the sequencer. A second about 7 to 12 cycle PCR used a sample-barcoded 5' primer and a J-beta primer mix. A template-switch 5' adaptor carrying 12 random nucleotides introduced a unique molecular identifier onto each TCR beta cDNA molecule. Each sample yielded at least 2.5 million CDR3-containing paired-end reads. First-strand cDNA synthesis was performed from all RNA using the Mint cDNA synthesis kit, with priming by a TRBC-specific oligonucleotide. After uracil-DNA glycosylase treatment, a first 18-cycle PCR used universal primers M1SS and BC2_uni_R on all cDNA. Per the source publication's procedure: Normalization of each sample was performed by random selection of 1 million high-quality reads, each carrying a distinct molecular identifier. Instead of being binned into consensus sequences, reads that shared molecular identifiers were thrown out. CDR3 identification, clonotype clustering and error correction used MiTCR with a Q25 quality threshold and the strictest error-elimination algorithm. A nonparametric unseen species model with Euler transformation was used to estimate lower-bound total TCR beta diversity. Using fastp trimming at Q25 and MiXCR clonotype assembly, TCRdb reanalyzed the public sequencing data and kept in-frame beta chains. Each CDR3 protein appears once, grouped with its most common genes and DNA. These V and J calls derive from TCRdb rather than the authors' analysis. This sample has approximately 600,000 distinct CDR3 sequences in its table, and 58% of those were observed once. The top ten constitute around 37% of the sample.

This receptor was taken from a man aged 60 to 75 in good health. Rearrangement joined TRBV11-3 to TRBJ1-1, with no confident D gene call. The specimen was blood. The nucleotides read TGTGCCAGCAGCTTAGTCTTCGGTGCTGAAGCTTTCTTT. Translated, this gives CASSLVFGAEAFF.